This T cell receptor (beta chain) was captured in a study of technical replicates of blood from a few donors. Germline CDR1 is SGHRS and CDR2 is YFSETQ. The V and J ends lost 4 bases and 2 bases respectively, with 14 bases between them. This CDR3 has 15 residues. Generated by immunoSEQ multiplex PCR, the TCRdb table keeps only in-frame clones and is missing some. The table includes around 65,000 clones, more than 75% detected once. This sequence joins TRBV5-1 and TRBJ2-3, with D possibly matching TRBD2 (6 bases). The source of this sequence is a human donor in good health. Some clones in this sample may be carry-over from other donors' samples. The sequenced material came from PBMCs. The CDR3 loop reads CASSPEVADTDTQYF. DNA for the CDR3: TGCGCCAGCAGCCCCGAGGTAGCGGACACAGATACGCAGTATTTT.